These T cell receptor beta chains were read from a single sample in a study of blood T cell repertoires in COVID-19. Sequencing was performed with immunoSEQ multiplex PCR; in TCRdb, only in-frame clones are kept and a portion is missing. Of more than 90,000 clones listed, roughly 90% are singletons. Sequencing input: peripheral blood. The receptors come from a man aged 70-80 years who had recovered from COVID-19. Each CDR3 is given with its conserved first and last residue. The D gene is left open where the match is weak. Clone size appears in some rows only: once, few, many, or a class for an expanded clone.

j_call,d_call,clone_size,v_call,cdr3_aa,cdr3_nt
TRBJ2-2,NA,NA,TRBV9,CASSVVSTGELFF,TGTGCCAGCAGCGTAGTCAGCACCGGGGAGCTGTTTTTT
TRBJ1-4,NA,NA,TRBV4-1,CASSQLTGEKLFF,TGCGCCAGCAGCCAACTTACAGGGGAAAAACTGTTTTTT
TRBJ1-2,NA,NA,TRBV4-3,CASSQEGGRGSYGYTF,TGCGCCAGCAGCCAAGAAGGGGGGCGCGGGAGCTATGGCTACACCTTC
TRBJ2-7,NA,NA,TRBV5-1,CASSRGLWTGSSYEQYF,TGCGCCAGCAGTCGGGGGCTTTGGACAGGTAGCTCCTACGAGCAGTACTTC
TRBJ2-2,NA,NA,TRBV24-1,CATSDSPGATNTGELFF,TGTGCCACCAGTGATTCCCCAGGGGCCACGAACACCGGGGAGCTGTTTTTT
TRBJ2-1,NA,NA,TRBV7-3,CASSPRDSAHNEQFF,TGTGCCAGCAGCCCCCGGGACTCGGCCCACAATGAGCAGTTCTTC
TRBJ1-1,TRBD1,NA,TRBV4-1,CASSRDRGNTEAFF,TGCGCCAGCAGCCGGGACAGGGGAAACACTGAAGCTTTCTTT
TRBJ2-7,TRBD1,NA,TRBV28,CASSQPQGADEQYF,TGTGCCAGCAGTCAACCACAGGGGGCTGACGAGCAGTACTTC
TRBJ1-1,TRBD1,once,TRBV5-5,CASSLIPRQGGEAFF,TGTGCCAGCAGCCTCATACCCCGACAGGGGGGTGAAGCTTTCTTT
TRBJ2-1,TRBD2,NA,TRBV24-1,CATSDSGLADGNEQFF,TGTGCCACCAGTGATTCCGGACTAGCGGACGGGAATGAGCAGTTCTTC
TRBJ2-1,NA,NA,TRBV19,CASSIGGGVYNEQFF,TGTGCCAGTAGTATAGGAGGGGGGGTCTACAATGAGCAGTTCTTC
TRBJ2-6,TRBD1,NA,TRBV5-6,CASSWDRGSGANVLTF,TGTGCCAGCAGCTGGGACAGGGGGAGTGGGGCCAACGTCCTGACTTTC
TRBJ2-7,NA,NA,TRBV6-2/TRBV6-3,CASSAGRTTLSYEQYF,TGTGCCAGCAGTGCGGGCCGGACCACCCTATCCTACGAGCAGTACTTC
TRBJ1-3,TRBD1,NA,TRBV15,CATRSLTGRPGNTIYF,TGTGCCACCCGTTCCTTGACAGGGAGGCCTGGAAACACCATATATTTT
TRBJ1-6,NA,many,TRBV6-5,CASSRTGRNSPLHF,TGTGCCAGCAGTAGAACAGGAAGGAATTCACCCCTCCACTTT
TRBJ1-1,TRBD1,NA,TRBV27,CANGTGVQGTEAFF,TGTGCCAACGGGACAGGGGTTCAGGGCACTGAAGCTTTCTTT
TRBJ1-1,NA,NA,TRBV29-1,CSANTDWVNTEAFF,TGCAGCGCCAATACGGACTGGGTAAACACTGAAGCTTTCTTT
TRBJ2-2,TRBD1,NA,TRBV7-9,CASLQGANTGELFF,TGTGCCAGCTTACAGGGGGCGAACACCGGGGAGCTGTTTTTT
TRBJ1-1,NA,few,TRBV7-9,CASSLMTGADEAFF,TGTGCCAGCAGCTTAATGACTGGGGCAGATGAAGCTTTCTTT
TRBJ2-3,NA,once,TRBV19,CASTRQGGFTDTQYF,TGTGCCAGTACTCGCCAGGGGGGATTCACAGATACGCAGTATTTT
TRBJ1-5,NA,NA,TRBV28,CASSLGQLNQPQHF,TGTGCCAGCAGCCTTGGACAGCTCAATCAGCCCCAGCATTTT
TRBJ1-3,NA,NA,TRBV6-5,CASSRGYSSGNTIYF,TGTGCCAGCAGTCGTGGTTACAGCTCTGGAAACACCATATATTTT
TRBJ2-5,NA,NA,TRBV27,CASSLRAGLGTQYF,TGTGCCAGCAGTTTACGAGCAGGGTTGGGGACCCAGTACTTC
TRBJ2-1,TRBD2,NA,TRBV4-2,CASSQDTAGGNNEQFF,TGTGCCAGCAGCCAAGATACAGCGGGAGGTAACAATGAGCAGTTCTTC
TRBJ1-1,NA,NA,TRBV3-1/TRBV3-2,CASSQLLSLEAFF,TGTGCCAGCAGCCAATTACTCTCACTTGAAGCTTTCTTT
TRBJ2-6,NA,NA,TRBV18,CASSTGGSGANVLTF,TGTGCCAGCTCAACTGGGGGCTCCGGGGCCAACGTCCTGACTTTC
TRBJ1-1,TRBD1,NA,TRBV19,CASSPNRGRGNTEAFF,TGTGCCAGTAGTCCTAACAGGGGGCGGGGGAACACTGAAGCTTTCTTT
TRBJ2-1,TRBD2,NA,TRBV10-3,CAISESARGGGEQFF,TGTGCCATCAGTGAGTCGGCGCGGGGCGGGGGGGAGCAGTTCTTC
TRBJ2-1,TRBD2,NA,TRBV11-2,CASSLRLAGGRYNEQFF,TGTGCCAGCAGCTTACGACTAGCGGGAGGAAGGTACAATGAGCAGTTCTTC